Shown below are 20 T cell receptor beta chains from a single sample sequenced in a study of shared clonotypes between healthy human individuals. TCRdb keeps only in-frame clones here, not all; method: immunoSEQ multiplex PCR. This sample carries about 2 million clones, just under 95% of them seen once, and the ten largest clones take approximately 1.2%. CD45RO-negative cells were positively selected for CCR7, leaving out terminally differentiated effector memory CD45RA+ cells. Sequencing input: naive CD8+ T cells sorted from blood. Receptors originate from a man younger than 30 in good health.

The chain couples TRBV28 to TRBJ1-1; maybe TRBD1 (5 bases). This CDR3 is built from 16 residues. CDR1 MDHEN and CDR2 SYDVKM come from the germline V gene. The V end lost 5 bases, the J end lost 0 bases, and 16 bases lay between the germline ends. CDR3 DNA: TGTGCCAGCAGTCGGACCGAAGGGACCCTGAACACTGAAGCTTTCTTT. Translating it yields CASSRTEGTLNTEAFF.

Remarks on this clone: The same CDR3 also results from other DNA sequences found in this sample. The chain has TRBV5-1 and TRBJ2-1; no clear D. This CDR3 has 13 amino acids. V was clipped by 2 bases and J by 4 bases, with 7 bases between them. CDR1 and CDR2 (germline): SGHRS, YFSETQ. CDR3 in DNA: TGCGCCAGCAGCTTCGGTTCGTACAATGAGCAGTTCTTC. Translation gives CASSFGSYNEQFF.

This clone was seen only once. The rearrangement joins TRBV5-4 to TRBJ2-3; TRBD2 matches 9 bases. The J segment lost 6 bases and the V segment lost 0 bases, leaving 8 bases of the junction unmatched. The CDR3 length is 16 residues. CDR1 SGHNT and CDR2 YYREEE come from the germline V gene (reference sequence). CDR3 in amino acids: CASSLELAGRGDTQYF. CDR3 nucleotide sequence: TGTGCCAGCAGCTTGGAGCTAGCGGGACGGGGGGATACGCAGTATTTT.

V is TRBV6-1 and J is TRBJ2-5; weak D call: TRBD2 (6 bases). Deletions cut 2 bases from V and 1 base from J, with 11 bases between. The CDR3 is 15 amino acids. The germline V gene has CDR1 MNHNS and CDR2 SASEGT. CDR3 DNA: TGTGCCAGCAGTGAATTGGGGGACTTCCAAGAGACCCAGTACTTC. The encoded protein is CASSELGDFQETQYF.

A remark on this clone: The sample carries other DNA sequences with the same CDR3. This rearrangement joins TRBV6-5 to TRBJ1-3; D perhaps matches TRBD1 (5 bases). Germline loops: CDR1 MNHEY, CDR2 SVGAGI. The CDR3 is 14 residues long. Trimming took off 2 bases at V and 7 bases at J, with 12 bases between the two ends. The CDR3 coding sequence is TGTGCCAGCAGTTACAGGGGAAGCGGCAACACCATATATTTT. It yields the protein CASSYRGSGNTIYF.

The gene calls are TRBV7-2 and TRBJ2-7, with D hard to call. Germline V gene sequence: CDR1 SGHTA, CDR2 FQGNSA. The CDR3 extends over 14 amino acids. The V gene lost 0 bases and the J gene lost 5 bases, with 11 bases spanning the gap. CDR3 nucleotides: TGTGCCAGCAGCTTAGCGCAGATGAGCGACGAGCAGTACTTC. Translated, it gives CASSLAQMSDEQYF.

This clone came up a few times. The CDR3 reads CASNLGGSANYGYTF. In DNA, the CDR3 is TGTGCCAGCAACCTAGGGGGATCCGCTAACTATGGCTACACCTTC. The chain links TRBV7-9 to TRBJ1-2, with D maybe TRBD1 (6 bases). This CDR3 has 15 amino acids. V was trimmed by 7 bases and J by 0 bases, leaving 15 bases between them. Germline V lookup: CDR1 SEHNR, CDR2 FQNEAQ (reference sequence).

The rearrangement joins TRBV30 to TRBJ2-1, with 11 nucleotides matching TRBD2. After removal of 1 base from V and 5 bases from J, the junction contained 1 base not matched to a gene. Germline V lookup: CDR1 GTSNPN, CDR2 SVGIG (reference sequence). The CDR3 is 14 amino acids. The CDR3 reads CAWSAGLADNEQFF. The CDR3 DNA sequence: TGTGCCTGGAGTGCGGGACTAGCGGACAATGAGCAGTTCTTC.

The chain uses TRBV7-6 and TRBJ2-7, with 8 positions matching TRBD1. The CDR3 consists of 15 residues. V lost 1 base to trimming and J lost 3 bases; unmatched junction nucleotides: 5. Per germline, CDR1 SGHVS and CDR2 FNYEAQ. The CDR3, as DNA: TGTGCCAGCAGCTTAGGACAGGGGTTGGTCTACGAGCAGTACTTC. It specifies CASSLGQGLVYEQYF.

The chain joins TRBV7-9 to TRBJ2-2; 9 bases are a match to TRBD1. This CDR3 has 15 residues. J lost 6 bases, V lost 2 bases, and 4 bases had no gene match. The V gene's germline CDR1 is SEHNR and CDR2 FQNEAQ (reference sequence). In nucleotides, the CDR3 is TGTGCCAGCAGCTTAACGGACAGGGGTGCCGGGGAGCTGTTTTTT. Protein: CASSLTDRGAGELFF.

The genes are TRBV28 and TRBJ1-1, with D possibly being TRBD1 (6 bases). With 5 bases removed from V and 2 bases from J, the gap between germline ends came to 18 bases. CDR1 and CDR2 (germline): MDHEN, SYDVKM. The CDR3 sequence is 16 residues long. In nucleotides, the CDR3 is TGTGCCAGCAGTCGACGCCCGGGACACACAAACACTGAAGCTTTCTTT. This gives the protein CASSRRPGHTNTEAFF.

The chain uses TRBV5-1 and TRBJ2-7; 8 bases map to TRBD2. With V trimmed by 1 base and J by 0 bases, 9 bases remained unmatched. Per germline, CDR1 SGHRS and CDR2 YFSETQ. The CDR3 contains 17 residues. This chain's CDR3 is CASSLWGSGALSYEQYF. CDR3 nucleotides: TGCGCCAGCAGCTTGTGGGGTAGCGGGGCTCTCTCCTACGAGCAGTACTTC.

The V gene is TRBV6-5, the J gene TRBJ2-1, with D perhaps TRBD2 (6 bases). The CDR3 length is 13 residues. Looked up from germline, CDR1 is MNHEY and CDR2 is SVGAGI. V was cut by 10 bases and J by 5 bases, with 15 bases left in between. The CDR3 is CATLAQRDNEQFF. The CDR3 nucleotides are TGTGCCACCCTAGCACAGCGGGACAATGAGCAGTTCTTC.

The chain links TRBV28 to TRBJ1-4; the match to TRBD1 covers 7 bases. Germline V gene sequence: CDR1 MDHEN, CDR2 SYDVKM. This CDR3 spans 15 amino acids. J was trimmed by 5 bases and V by 5 bases; bases with no gene match: 8. CDR3 region: CASSHGAGGNEKLFF. In nucleotides, the CDR3 is TGTGCCAGCAGTCATGGGGCAGGGGGGAATGAAAAACTGTTTTTT.

This sequence joins TRBV4-1 and TRBJ1-3, with D hard to call. This CDR3 comprises 15 residues. CDR1 is MGHRA, CDR2 YSYEKL, per germline. Trimming cost V 4 bases and J 2 bases, with 12 bases left between them. This CDR3 is CASSLSGTAGNTIYF. DNA of the CDR3: TGCGCCAGCAGCCTGAGCGGCACAGCTGGAAACACCATATATTTT.

A word on this clone: The sample has other DNA sequences that encode this CDR3 too. The chain combines TRBV13 with TRBJ2-1; D not resolved. Trimming removed 0 bases at V and 4 bases at J, with 4 bases between. This CDR3 is 13 amino acids long. Germline CDR1 reads PRHDT; CDR2 reads FYEKMQ (reference sequence). In DNA, the CDR3 is TGTGCCAGCAGCTTAGGGGGATACAATGAGCAGTTCTTC. Protein sequence: CASSLGGYNEQFF.

Comment on this clone: Different DNA sequences within this sample yield the same CDR3. The rearrangement joins TRBV7-9 to TRBJ2-1, with D unclear. The ends were cut back, 4 bases at V and 0 bases at J, with 10 bases in the middle. The germline CDR1 and CDR2 sequences are SEHNR and FQNEAQ (reference sequence). This CDR3 contains 15 residues. The CDR3 sequence: CASSSGLSSYNEQFF. The DNA of the CDR3 is TGTGCCAGCAGCTCCGGGCTGAGCTCCTACAATGAGCAGTTCTTC.

V usage is TRBV4-3 and J usage is TRBJ2-2, with D possibly being TRBD1 (5 bases). Trimming shortened V by 0 bases and J by 3 bases, and 14 bases separated the two germline ends. CDR1 and CDR2 from the germline V gene are LGHNA and YSLEER. The CDR3 length is 17 residues. CDR3 amino acids: CASSQDDSSYYTGELFF. The CDR3 DNA reads TGCGCCAGCAGCCAAGATGACAGCAGTTATTACACCGGGGAGCTGTTTTTT.

V and J are TRBV5-6 and TRBJ1-2; maybe TRBD1 (5 bases). The V gene lost 1 base and the J gene lost 2 bases, with 15 bases spanning the gap. Germline CDR1 is SGHDT and CDR2 is YYEEEE. The CDR3 runs 16 residues. CDR3 region: CASSLRQRTANYGYTF. The CDR3 nucleotides are TGTGCCAGCAGCTTGAGACAGCGGACGGCGAACTATGGCTACACCTTC.

The chain carries TRBV5-5 and TRBJ2-7; 10 bases are shared with TRBD1. The CDR3 sequence is 14 residues long. CDR1 is SGHKS and CDR2 is YYEKEE in the germline V gene (reference sequence). With 4 bases clipped from V and 5 bases from J, the junction kept 6 bases outside the gene matches. This CDR3 reads CASSQGQGLNEQYF. In nucleotides, the CDR3 is TGTGCCAGCAGCCAGGGACAGGGGCTGAACGAGCAGTACTTC.